The clone carrying this TCR beta chain was observed once. Per the germline V gene, CDR1 is KGHSH and CDR2 is LQKENI. The CDR3 is 17 amino acids. V shed 1 base and J shed 1 base, with 15 bases lying between them. Sequenced by immunoSEQ multiplex PCR; TCRdb stores in-frame clones only, minus some. In the table there are some 52,000 clones, 77% of which are singletons. The sample is drawn from a study of PD-L1 blockade in urothelial cancer. About the research overall: Patients had been given 0 to 3 earlier chemotherapy regimens.

Pretreatment and on-treatment samples were taken, numbering 1 to 8 per patient. The source is a man aged 65 to 85 with urothelial cancer. V gene TRBV18 combines with J gene TRBJ2-3, with D tentatively TRBD2 (6 bases). Sequenced material: PBMCs, taken around atezolizumab (anti-PD-L1) treatment. The CDR3, as DNA: TGTGCCAGCTCACCACGGGGCGGGGCCACAGGCACAGATACGCAGTATTTT. This encodes CASSPRGGATGTDTQYF.